The subject of this entry is one T cell receptor beta chain. The antigen is not known. The data derive from a study of OX40 agonist ivuxolimab in advanced cancers. Study overall: Hepatocellular carcinoma, melanoma, renal cell or head and neck cancer was diagnosed in the dose-escalation patients.

The protocol was immunoSEQ multiplex PCR, while the TCRdb copy is restricted to in-frame clones and leaves out a portion. The sample contains roughly 61,000 clones, roughly four fifths of which appear only once. Study-wide points: Partial responders receiving 0.1-3.0 mg/kg showed among the lowest clonal expansion. On average, CD8+ T cells had more expanded clones than CD4+.

The germline V and J ends were trimmed by 7 bases and 0 bases, with 16 bases remaining between them. This CDR3 has 16 residues. Germline CDR1 LNHDA, CDR2 SQIVND (reference sequence). The source material was CD4+ or CD8+ T cells sorted from blood, sampled in a trial of the OX40 agonist ivuxolimab. The chain recombines TRBV19 with TRBJ1-5, with a weak D call TRBD1 (5 bases). This sequence originates from an adult with an advanced solid tumor such as melanoma, head and neck, liver or kidney cancer. The CDR3 sequence is CASTTGLGVSNQPQHF. CDR3 sequence (DNA): TGTGCCAGTACTACGGGGCTAGGGGTTAGCAATCAGCCCCAGCATTTT. The variable domain in full, with the rest retrieved from reference TRBV19 and TRBJ1-5, is DGGITQSPKYLFRKEGQNVTLSCEQNLNHDAMYWYRQDPGQGLRLIYYSQIVNDFQKGDIAEGYSVSREKKESFPLTVTSAQKNPTAFYLCASTTGLGVSNQPQHFGDGTRLSIL.